The following is a T cell receptor (beta chain) sequence with its context. Profiled with immunoSEQ multiplex PCR; TCRdb holds only in-frame clones, not every one. The sample consists of under 300,000 clones, roughly 90% of them appearing once. Cohorts were assigned according to the clinical history that participants reported. This entry belongs to a study of blood T cell repertoires in COVID-19. Study summary: Samples taken during acute and convalescent COVID-19 were collected in the United States, Italy and Spain.

V lost 4 bases, J lost 0 bases, and 23 bases lay in between. Germline loops: CDR1 SGHKS, CDR2 YYEKEE (reference sequence). The CDR3 length is 19 residues. The TCR originated in a woman between 50 and 59 years old who had recovered from COVID-19. The J gene is TRBJ1-5, the V gene TRBV5-5, with D possibly matching TRBD1 (6 bases). The sample consisted of PBMCs or T cells enriched from blood (not recorded which). The CDR3 protein is CASSPARGGSLHSNQPQHF. In DNA form, the CDR3 reads TGTGCCAGCAGCCCTGCTAGGGGGGGGTCATTGCATAGCAATCAGCCCCAGCATTTT.